This T cell receptor beta chain is drawn from a study of beta chain features in type 1 diabetes. In the study overall: Over all samples combined, about 99,000,000 sorted cells were examined.

Purities in excess of 98% were seen in all sorted populations. Regarding the study as a whole: Within each of all four CD4+ subsets, Type 1 diabetes patients had TCRB CDR3s that were moderately but significantly shorter.

This clone was detected once. Its antigen is as yet unknown. This sample includes further DNA sequences coding for the same CDR3. TCRB transcripts that were expressed got sequenced, as all of the isolated RNA had been reverse transcribed. For naive, central memory and regulatory T cell samples, reads averaged around 3.8 million. Sequenced by immunoSEQ multiplex PCR; TCRdb stores in-frame clones only, minus some. The profile shows around 310,000 clones, roughly 13% of them singletons. The V gene lost 2 bases and the J gene lost 0 bases, with 7 bases spanning the gap. This CDR3 has 14 amino acids. Germline loops: CDR1 KGHSH, CDR2 LQKENI.

The sequenced sample was naive CD4+ T cells from blood. This rearrangement joins TRBV18 to TRBJ1-2, with D unclear. This receptor was identified in a woman aged 18-35 years with type 1 diabetes. As DNA, the CDR3 is TGTGCCAGCTCACCAGGCCAGACTAACTATGGCTACACCTTC. This encodes CASSPGQTNYGYTF.